Following are 14 T cell receptor beta chains from one sample sequenced in a study of blood T cell repertoires in COVID-19. The table came from immunoSEQ multiplex PCR; TCRdb's copy has only in-frame clones and leaves some out. This table has 150,000 to 250,000 clones, roughly 80% appearing once. The source material was PBMCs or T cells enriched from blood (not recorded which). All receptors come from a man between 40 and 49 years old who had recovered from COVID-19.

This chain uses TRBV7-2 with TRBJ2-7; 7 nucleotides match TRBD1. The CDR3 length is 14 residues. V trimming: 2 bases; J trimming: 6 bases; junction bases outside the gene matches: 7. The germline CDR1 and CDR2 sequences are SGHTA and FQGNSA. The CDR3 sequence: CASSLHARDSEQYF. The CDR3 region has the DNA TGTGCCAGCAGCTTACACGCCCGGGACAGCGAGCAGTACTTC.

The chain links TRBV7-2 to TRBJ1-1; D gene ambiguous. Germline lookup yields CDR1 SGHTA and CDR2 FQGNSA. The CDR3 loop spans 11 amino acids. V was cut by 6 bases and J by 7 bases, with 9 bases left in between. CDR3 in amino acids: CASRGRYEAFF. In DNA form, the CDR3 reads TGTGCCAGCAGGGGCCGGTATGAAGCTTTCTTT.

This chain's CDR3 is CASSYLAGTGAASPLHF. The CDR3, as DNA: TGTGCCAGCAGTTACCTCGCCGGGACAGGGGCGGCTTCACCCCTCCACTTT. The J gene is TRBJ1-6, the V gene TRBV27, with 10 nucleotides matching TRBD1. The CDR3 has 17 residues. The germline V gene has CDR1 MNHEY and CDR2 SMNVEV (reference sequence). With 4 bases clipped from V and 9 bases from J, the junction kept 12 bases outside the gene matches.

The chain employs TRBV11-2 and TRBJ1-5; D is perhaps TRBD1 (6 bases). Germline CDR1 is SGHAT and CDR2 is FQNNGV. CDR3 length equals 14 residues. Trimming took 3 bases from V and 2 from J, leaving 8 bases between them. The CDR3 spells CASSLQGRNQPQHF. Here the CDR3 DNA reads TGTGCCAGCAGCTTGCAGGGGCGCAATCAGCCCCAGCATTTT. Using reference TRBV11-2 and TRBJ1-5 for the parts outside the CDR3, the full variable domain is EAGVAQSPRYKIIEKRQSVAFWCNPISGHATLYWYQQILGQGPKLLIQFQNNGVVDDSQLPKDRFSAERLKGVDSTLKIQPAKLEDSAVYLCASSLQGRNQPQHFGDGTRLSIL.

The chain carries TRBV6-5 and TRBJ1-4, with D unclear. The V gene's germline CDR1 is MNHEY and CDR2 SVGAGI. The CDR3 has 15 amino acids. V was clipped by 6 bases and J by 8 bases, with 19 bases between them. CDR3 coding DNA: TGTGCCAGCAGGATCTACAGTTCTCAGTCGGAAAAACTGTTTTTT. This codes for CASRIYSSQSEKLFF.

This clone was detected a few times. V usage is TRBV27 and J usage is TRBJ2-7, with 9 positions matching TRBD1. The germline V gene encodes CDR1 MNHEY and CDR2 SMNVEV (reference sequence). The junction had 6 bases not matched to a gene; V was cut back by 5 bases and J by 4 bases. This CDR3 spans 14 amino acids. The DNA for the CDR3 is TGTGCCAGCAGTCCCGGACAGGGGCGGTACGAGCAGTACTTC. Protein: CASSPGQGRYEQYF.

This clone was observed a few times. This chain joins TRBV30 and TRBJ2-7; unclear D gene. The CDR3 sequence is 11 residues long. Germline V CDR1 and CDR2: GTSNPN, SVGIG (reference sequence). The V gene lost 2 bases and the J gene lost 4 bases, with 6 bases spanning the gap. The CDR3 region is CAWSHSYEQYF. For the CDR3, the DNA is TGTGCCTGGAGTCATTCATACGAGCAGTACTTC. Filled out from reference TRBV30 and TRBJ2-7, the complete variable domain reads SQTIHQWPATLVQPVGSPLSLECTVEGTSNPNLYWYRQAAGRGLQLLFYSVGIGQISSEVPQNLSASRPQDRQFILSSKKLLLSDSGFYLCAWSHSYEQYFGPGTRLTVT.

This chain links TRBV6-2 or TRBV6-3 with TRBJ2-5; tentatively, D is TRBD2 (5 bases). Germline V CDR1 and CDR2: MNHEY, SVGEGT. The CDR3 has 15 amino acids. Trimming pared 5 bases from V and 1 base from J, leaving 14 bases between. The CDR3 coding sequence is TGTGCCAGCAGTACGTTTGGCGGGCGCCAAGAGACCCAGTACTTC. Translated, it gives CASSTFGGRQETQYF.

Only one count was recorded for this clone. This chain connects TRBV7-6 to TRBJ1-1; D is perhaps TRBD1 (6 bases). The CDR3 runs to 18 residues. Germline CDR1 and CDR2: SGHVS and FNYEAQ. V was clipped by 4 bases and J by 4 bases, with 25 bases between them. This CDR3 reads CASSSMTGTVQRGTEAFF. CDR3 coding DNA: TGTGCCAGCAGCTCGATGACAGGAACTGTGCAAAGGGGCACTGAAGCTTTCTTT. Full variable domain (rest looked up from reference TRBV7-6 and TRBJ1-1): GAGVSQSPRYKVTKRGQDVALRCDPISGHVSLYWYRQALGQGPEFLTYFNYEAQQDKSGLPNDRFSAERPEGSISTLTIQRTEQRDSAMYRCASSSMTGTVQRGTEAFFGQGTRLTVV.

V usage is TRBV7-2 and J usage is TRBJ2-7; no definite D call. Trimming cost V 7 bases and J 0 bases, with 10 bases left between them. Germline CDR1 SGHTA, CDR2 FQGNSA. The CDR3 runs 13 residues. The CDR3 is CASTFTPSYEQYF. The CDR3 bases are TGTGCCAGCACCTTTACACCCTCCTACGAGCAGTACTTC.

This rearrangement joins TRBV19 to TRBJ2-2; tentative D call: TRBD2 (5 bases). The V gene lost 7 bases and the J gene lost 7 bases, with 22 bases spanning the gap. This CDR3 comprises 16 residues. Germline CDR1 and CDR2: LNHDA and SQIVND (reference sequence). The CDR3 DNA sequence: TGTGCCAGTACCCCACGATCGGGCGGTGCGGGCGGGGAGCTGTTTTTT. It codes for CASTPRSGGAGGELFF.

V usage is TRBV2 and J usage is TRBJ2-2, with 14 bases that match TRBD2. With V trimmed by 0 bases and J by 1 base, 16 bases remained unmatched. The germline V gene has CDR1 SNHLY and CDR2 FYNNEI. The CDR3 has 23 amino acids. CDR3 bases: TGTGCCAGCAGTGAAGCTGTGGCTTTTTCTCAGGGGACTAGCGGGAGGAACACCGGGGAGCTGTTTTTT. Its protein product is CASSEAVAFSQGTSGRNTGELFF.

The genes are TRBV6-5 and TRBJ2-7; TRBD2 aligns across 13 bases. This CDR3 is built from 15 residues. Losses at the gene ends were 5 bases for V and 0 bases for J; bases not matched to a gene: 1. Germline values: CDR1 MNHEY, CDR2 SVGAGI. The chain's CDR3 is CASSRTSGSSYEQYF. CDR3 DNA sequence: TGTGCCAGCAGTAGGACTAGCGGGAGCTCCTACGAGCAGTACTTC.

The CDR3 sequence is CASSLGAGTGSPLHF. CDR3 in DNA: TGTGCCAGCAGCTTAGGGGCGGGGACGGGTTCACCCCTCCACTTT. This chain connects TRBV7-8 to TRBJ1-6; weak D call: TRBD1 (5 bases). The CDR3 extends over 15 amino acids. Trimming took 1 base from V and 9 from J, leaving 13 bases between them. Germline loops: CDR1 SGHVS, CDR2 FQNEAQ.